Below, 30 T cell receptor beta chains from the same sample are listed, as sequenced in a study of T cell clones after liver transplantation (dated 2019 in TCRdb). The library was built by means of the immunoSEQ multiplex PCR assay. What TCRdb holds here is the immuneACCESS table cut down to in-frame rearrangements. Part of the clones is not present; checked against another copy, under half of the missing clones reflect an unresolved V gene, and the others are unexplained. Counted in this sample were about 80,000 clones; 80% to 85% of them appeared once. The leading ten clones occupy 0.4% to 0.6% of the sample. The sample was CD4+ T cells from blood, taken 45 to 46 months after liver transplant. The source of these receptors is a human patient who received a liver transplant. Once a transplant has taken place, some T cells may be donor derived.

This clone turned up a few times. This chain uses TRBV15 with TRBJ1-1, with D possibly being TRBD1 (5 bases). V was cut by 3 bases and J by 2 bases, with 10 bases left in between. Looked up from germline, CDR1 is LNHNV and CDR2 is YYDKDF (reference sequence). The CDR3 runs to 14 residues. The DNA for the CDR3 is TGTGCCACCAGCAGTACAGGACCTAACACTGAAGCTTTCTTT. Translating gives CATSSTGPNTEAFF.

This chain's CDR3 is CASSSTGFPGGYTF. The CDR3 DNA sequence: TGTGCCAGCAGCTCGACCGGGTTTCCCGGTGGCTACACCTTC. The V gene is TRBV5-6, the J gene TRBJ1-2; D remains ambiguous. The length of the CDR3 is 14 residues. Trimming removed 3 bases at V and 7 bases at J, with 16 bases between. Germline values: CDR1 SGHDT, CDR2 YYEEEE.

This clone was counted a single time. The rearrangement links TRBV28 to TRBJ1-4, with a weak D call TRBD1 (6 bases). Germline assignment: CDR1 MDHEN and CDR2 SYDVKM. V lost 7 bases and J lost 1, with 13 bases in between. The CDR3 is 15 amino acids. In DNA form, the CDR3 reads TGTGCCAGCATCAACCCCAGGGGAACTAATGAAAAACTGTTTTTT. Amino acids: CASINPRGTNEKLFF.

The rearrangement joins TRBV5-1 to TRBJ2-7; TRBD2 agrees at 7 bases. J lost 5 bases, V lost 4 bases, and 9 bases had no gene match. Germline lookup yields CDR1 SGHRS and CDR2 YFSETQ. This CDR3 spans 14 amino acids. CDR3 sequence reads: CASSLRGRTNEQYF. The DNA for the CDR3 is TGCGCCAGCAGCCTTCGCGGGAGAACAAACGAGCAGTACTTC.

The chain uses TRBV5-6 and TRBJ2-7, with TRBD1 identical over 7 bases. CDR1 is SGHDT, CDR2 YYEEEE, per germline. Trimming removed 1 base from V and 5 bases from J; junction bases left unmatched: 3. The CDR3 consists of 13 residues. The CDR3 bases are TGTGCCAGCAGCTTGACAGGGGAAAACGAGCAGTACTTC. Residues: CASSLTGENEQYF.

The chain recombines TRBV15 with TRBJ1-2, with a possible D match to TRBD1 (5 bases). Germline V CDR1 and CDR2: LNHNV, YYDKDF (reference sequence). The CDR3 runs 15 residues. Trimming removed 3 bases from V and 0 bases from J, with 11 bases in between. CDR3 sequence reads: CATSRGGVTNYGYTF. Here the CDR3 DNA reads TGTGCCACCAGCAGGGGGGGGGTTACTAACTATGGCTACACCTTC. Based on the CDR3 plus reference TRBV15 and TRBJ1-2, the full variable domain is DAMVIQNPRYQVTQFGKPVTLSCSQTLNHNVMYWYQQKSSQAPKLLFHYYDKDFNNEADTPDNFQSRRPNTSFCFLDIRSPGLGDTAMYLCATSRGGVTNYGYTFGSGTRLTVV.

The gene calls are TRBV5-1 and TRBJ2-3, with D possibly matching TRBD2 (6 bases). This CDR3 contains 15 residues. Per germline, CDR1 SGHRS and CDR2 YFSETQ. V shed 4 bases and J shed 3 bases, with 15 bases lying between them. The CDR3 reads CASSGLGEVTDTQYF. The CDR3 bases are TGCGCCAGCAGCGGATTGGGGGAGGTGACAGATACGCAGTATTTT.

CDR3 nucleotide sequence: TGTGCCAGCAGTTACAGCGGTACGCAGTATTTT. This translates into CASSYSGTQYF. The gene calls are TRBV6-1 and TRBJ2-3, with a weak D call TRBD2 (5 bases). There are 11 residues in the CDR3. CDR1 MNHNS and CDR2 SASEGT come from the germline V gene. V was pared by 5 bases and J by 8 bases, with 8 bases between.

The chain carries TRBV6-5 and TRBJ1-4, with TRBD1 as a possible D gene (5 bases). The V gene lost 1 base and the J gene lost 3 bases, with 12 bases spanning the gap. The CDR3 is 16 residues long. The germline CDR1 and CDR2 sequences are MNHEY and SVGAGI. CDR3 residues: CASSYFPTASNEKLFF. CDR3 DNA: TGTGCCAGCAGTTACTTTCCGACAGCCTCTAATGAAAAACTGTTTTTT.

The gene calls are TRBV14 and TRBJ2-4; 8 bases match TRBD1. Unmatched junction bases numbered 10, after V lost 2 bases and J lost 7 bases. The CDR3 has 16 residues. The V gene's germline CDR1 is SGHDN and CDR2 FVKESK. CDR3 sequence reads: CASSQKRTGKRNIQYF. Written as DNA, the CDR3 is TGTGCCAGCAGCCAAAAGCGGACAGGGAAGAGGAACATTCAGTACTTC.

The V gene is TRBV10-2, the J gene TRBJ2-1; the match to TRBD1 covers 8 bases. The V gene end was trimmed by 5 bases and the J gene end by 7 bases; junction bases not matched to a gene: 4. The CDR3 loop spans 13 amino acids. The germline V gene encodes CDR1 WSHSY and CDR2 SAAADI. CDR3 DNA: TGCGCCAGCAGTCCAAGGACAGGGAATGAGCAGTTCTTC. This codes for CASSPRTGNEQFF.

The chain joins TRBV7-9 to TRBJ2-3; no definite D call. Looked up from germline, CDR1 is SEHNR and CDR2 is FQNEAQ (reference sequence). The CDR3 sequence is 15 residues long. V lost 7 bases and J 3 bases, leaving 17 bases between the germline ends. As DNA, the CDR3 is TGTGCCAGCACCCCCCCCTACGGAAATACAGATACGCAGTATTTT. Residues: CASTPPYGNTDTQYF. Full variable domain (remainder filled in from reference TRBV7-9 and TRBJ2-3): DTGVSQNPRHKITKRGQNVTFRCDPISEHNRLYWYRQTLGQGPEFLTYFQNEAQLEKSRLLSDRFSAERPKGSFSTLEIQRTEQGDSAMYLCASTPPYGNTDTQYFGPGTRLTVL.

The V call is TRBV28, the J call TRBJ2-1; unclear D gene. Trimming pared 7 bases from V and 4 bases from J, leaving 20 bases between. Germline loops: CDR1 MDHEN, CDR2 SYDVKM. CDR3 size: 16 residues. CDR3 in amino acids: CASTRAFKKGYNEQFF. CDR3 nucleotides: TGTGCCAGCACCCGCGCATTCAAGAAGGGATACAATGAGCAGTTCTTC.

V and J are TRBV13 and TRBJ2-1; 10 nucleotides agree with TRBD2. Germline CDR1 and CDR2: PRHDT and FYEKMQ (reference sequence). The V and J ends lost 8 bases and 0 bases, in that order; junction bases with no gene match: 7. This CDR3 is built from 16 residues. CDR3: CASGSKREGSYNEQFF. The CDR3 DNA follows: TGTGCCAGCGGATCCAAGCGGGAGGGCTCCTACAATGAGCAGTTCTTC.

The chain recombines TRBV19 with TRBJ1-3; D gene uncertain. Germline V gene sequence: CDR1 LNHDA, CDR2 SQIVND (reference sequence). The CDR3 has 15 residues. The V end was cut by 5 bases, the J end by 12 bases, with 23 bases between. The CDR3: CASSSFVRKGVIIYF. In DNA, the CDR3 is TGTGCCAGTAGTTCCTTCGTACGGAAAGGCGTCATCATATATTTT.

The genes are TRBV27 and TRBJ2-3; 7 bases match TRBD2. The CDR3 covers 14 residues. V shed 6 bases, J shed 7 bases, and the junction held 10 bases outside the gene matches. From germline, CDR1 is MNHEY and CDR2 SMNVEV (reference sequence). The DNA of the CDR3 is TGTGCCAGCAGCCCTAGCGGAGGTAGAAATACGCAGTATTTT. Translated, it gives CASSPSGGRNTQYF.

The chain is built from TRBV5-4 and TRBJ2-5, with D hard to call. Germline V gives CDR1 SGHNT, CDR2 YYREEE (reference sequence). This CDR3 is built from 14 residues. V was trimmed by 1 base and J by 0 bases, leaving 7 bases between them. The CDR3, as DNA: TGTGCCAGCAGCTTGAATCAGTACCAAGAGACCCAGTACTTC. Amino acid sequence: CASSLNQYQETQYF.

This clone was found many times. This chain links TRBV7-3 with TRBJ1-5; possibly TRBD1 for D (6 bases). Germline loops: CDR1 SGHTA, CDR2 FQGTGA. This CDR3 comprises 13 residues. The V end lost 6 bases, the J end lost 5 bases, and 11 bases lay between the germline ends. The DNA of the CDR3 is TGTGCCAGCAGTCTAGGGGGTGATCAGCCCCAGCATTTT. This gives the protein CASSLGGDQPQHF.

CDR3 protein: CASRPPRQATDTF. CDR3 bases: TGTGCCAGCAGGCCCCCTAGACAGGCTACGGACACCTTC. J is TRBJ1-2 and V is TRBV6-1; D might be TRBD1 (6 bases). CDR1 is MNHNS, CDR2 SASEGT, per germline. This CDR3 spans 13 amino acids. The ends were cut back, 6 bases at V and 12 bases at J, with 20 bases in the middle.

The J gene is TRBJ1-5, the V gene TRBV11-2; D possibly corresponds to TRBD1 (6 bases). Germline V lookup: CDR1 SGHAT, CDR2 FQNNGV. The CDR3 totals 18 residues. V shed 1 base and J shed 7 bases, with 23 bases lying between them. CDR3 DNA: TGTGCCAGCAGCTTAGCTTGGGGGGAACAGGGTATGGGGCAGCCCCAGCATTTT. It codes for CASSLAWGEQGMGQPQHF.

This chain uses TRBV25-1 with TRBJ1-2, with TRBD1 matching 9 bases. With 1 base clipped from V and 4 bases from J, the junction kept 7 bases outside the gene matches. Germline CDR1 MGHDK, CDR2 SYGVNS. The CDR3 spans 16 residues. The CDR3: CASSESQTGGVYGYTF. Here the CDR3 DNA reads TGTGCCAGCAGTGAATCCCAGACAGGGGGGGTCTATGGCTACACCTTC.

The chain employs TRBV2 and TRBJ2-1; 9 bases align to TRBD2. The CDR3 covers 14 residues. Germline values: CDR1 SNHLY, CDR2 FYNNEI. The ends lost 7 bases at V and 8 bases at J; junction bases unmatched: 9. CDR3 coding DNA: TGTGCCAGCATGGCTAGCGGGATATACGATGAGCAGTTCTTC. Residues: CASMASGIYDEQFF.

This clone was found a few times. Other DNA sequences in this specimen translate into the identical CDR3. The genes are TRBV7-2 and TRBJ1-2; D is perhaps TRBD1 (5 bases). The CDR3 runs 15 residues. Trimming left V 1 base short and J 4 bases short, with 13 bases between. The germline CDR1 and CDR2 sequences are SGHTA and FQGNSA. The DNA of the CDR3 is TGTGCCAGCAGCTTAGATAGGGGACGGAGCTATGGCTACACCTTC. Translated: CASSLDRGRSYGYTF.

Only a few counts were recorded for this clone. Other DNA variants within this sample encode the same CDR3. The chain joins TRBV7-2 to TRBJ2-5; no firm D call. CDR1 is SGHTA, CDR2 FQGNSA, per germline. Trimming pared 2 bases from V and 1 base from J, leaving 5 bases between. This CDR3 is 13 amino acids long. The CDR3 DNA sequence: TGTGCCAGCAGCTTAAGTCCCCAAGAGACCCAGTACTTC. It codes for CASSLSPQETQYF.

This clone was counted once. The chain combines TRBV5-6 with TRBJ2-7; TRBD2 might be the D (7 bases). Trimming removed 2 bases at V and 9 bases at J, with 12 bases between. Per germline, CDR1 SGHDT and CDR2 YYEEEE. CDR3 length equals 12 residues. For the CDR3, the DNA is TGTGCCAGCAGCTTCCGGGGGGCCGGGCAGTACTTC. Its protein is CASSFRGAGQYF.

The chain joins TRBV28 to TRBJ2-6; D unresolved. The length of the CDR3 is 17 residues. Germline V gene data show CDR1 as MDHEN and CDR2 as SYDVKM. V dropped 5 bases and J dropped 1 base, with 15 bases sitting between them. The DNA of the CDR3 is TGTGCCAGCAGTCCCCGGTTAGGAGATTCTGGGGCCAACGTCCTGACTTTC. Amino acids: CASSPRLGDSGANVLTF.

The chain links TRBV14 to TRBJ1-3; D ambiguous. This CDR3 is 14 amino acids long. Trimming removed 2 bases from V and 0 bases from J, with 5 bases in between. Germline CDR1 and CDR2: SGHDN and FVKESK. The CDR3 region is CASSQSLSGNTIYF. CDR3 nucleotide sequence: TGTGCCAGCAGCCAATCGCTCTCTGGAAACACCATATATTTT.

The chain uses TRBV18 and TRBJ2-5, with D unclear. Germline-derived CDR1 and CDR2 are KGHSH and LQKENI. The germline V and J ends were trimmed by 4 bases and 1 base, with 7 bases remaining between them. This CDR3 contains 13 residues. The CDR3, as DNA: TGTGCCAGCTCACAATCTATCCAAGAGACCCAGTACTTC. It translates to CASSQSIQETQYF. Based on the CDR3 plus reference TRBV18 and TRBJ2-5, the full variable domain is NAGVMQNPRHLVRRRGQEARLRCSPMKGHSHVYWYRQLPEEGLKFMVYLQKENIIDESGMPKERFSAEFPKEGPSILRIQQVVRGDSAAYFCASSQSIQETQYFGPGTRLLVL.

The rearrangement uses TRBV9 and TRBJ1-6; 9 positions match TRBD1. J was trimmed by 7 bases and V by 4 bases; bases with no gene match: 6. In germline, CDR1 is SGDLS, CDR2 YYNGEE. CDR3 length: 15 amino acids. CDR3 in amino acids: CASSLGTGLNSPLHF. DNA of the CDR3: TGTGCCAGCAGCCTAGGGACAGGGTTGAATTCACCCCTCCACTTT.

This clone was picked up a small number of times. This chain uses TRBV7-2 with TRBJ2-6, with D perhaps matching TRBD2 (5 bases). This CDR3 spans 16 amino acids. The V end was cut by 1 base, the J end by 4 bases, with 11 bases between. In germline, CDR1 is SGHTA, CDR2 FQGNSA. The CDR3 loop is CASSLGSGSGANVLTF. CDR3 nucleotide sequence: TGTGCCAGCAGCTTAGGGTCGGGGAGCGGGGCCAACGTCCTGACTTTC.